One and the same sample provided the 4 T cell receptor beta chains below, sequenced in a study of T cell repertoires in cytomegalovirus infection. Each CDR3 protein is one row after TCRdb ran MiXCR on the reads. The table records some 270,000 distinct CDR3 sequences, about a sixth of them present only once. The sequenced sample was CD8+ T cells from PBMCs. Receptors originate from a human donor in good health (CMV status not recorded). Some clones in this sample may be carry-over from other donors' samples.

On this clonotype: This may be a read error: a much more frequent sequence differs by one nucleotide. V gene TRBV7-4 combines with J gene TRBJ2-2; D might be TRBD2 (5 bases). The CDR3 runs 15 residues. Germline V gene lookup returns CDR1 SGHVT and CDR2 SQSDAQ. This chain's CDR3 is CASSLVWQNTGEMFF. CDR3 coding DNA: TGTGCCAGCAGCTTAGTCTGGCAGAACACCGGGGAGATGTTTTTT.

This clonotype showed up just a few times. The CDR3 reads CASSPRDRGYYGYTF. Written as DNA, the CDR3 is TGTGCCAGCTCACCCCGGGACAGGGGATACTATGGCTACACCTTC. The V and J genes are TRBV18 and TRBJ1-2, with 10 bases that match TRBD1. The germline V gene has CDR1 KGHSH and CDR2 LQKENI. There are 15 residues in the CDR3. The V segment lost 3 bases and the J segment 3 bases; nucleotides outside the gene matches: 4.

The V gene is TRBV6-1, the J gene TRBJ2-2; no firm D call. This CDR3 region has 13 residues. The V gene lost 2 bases and the J gene lost 4 bases, with 5 bases spanning the gap. Germline V gives CDR1 MNHNS, CDR2 SASEGT. CDR3: CASSEFFTGELFF. For the CDR3, the DNA is TGTGCCAGCAGTGAATTTTTCACCGGGGAGCTGTTTTTT.

CDR3 DNA sequence: TGTGCCAGCAGCCAAGAAGTTTGGGACAGGGGAGGCAACGAGCAGTACTTC. It codes for CASSQEVWDRGGNEQYF. V is TRBV14 and J is TRBJ2-7; 10 nucleotides agree with TRBD1. The germline V gene encodes CDR1 SGHDN and CDR2 FVKESK. The V and J ends lost 0 bases and 5 bases, in that order; junction bases with no gene match: 10. The CDR3 consists of 17 residues.